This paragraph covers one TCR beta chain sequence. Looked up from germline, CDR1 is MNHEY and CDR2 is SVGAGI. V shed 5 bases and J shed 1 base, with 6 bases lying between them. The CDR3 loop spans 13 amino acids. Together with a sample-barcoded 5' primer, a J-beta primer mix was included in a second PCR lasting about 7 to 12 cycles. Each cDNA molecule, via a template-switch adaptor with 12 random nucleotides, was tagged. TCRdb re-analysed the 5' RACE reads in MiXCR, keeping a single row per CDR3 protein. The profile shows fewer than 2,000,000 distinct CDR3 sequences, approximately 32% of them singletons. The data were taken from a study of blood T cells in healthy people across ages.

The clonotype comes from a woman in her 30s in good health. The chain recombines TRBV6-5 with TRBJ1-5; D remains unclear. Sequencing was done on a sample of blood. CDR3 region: CASSTSSNQPQHF. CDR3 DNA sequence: TGTGCCAGCAGTACGAGCAGCAATCAGCCCCAGCATTTT.